This TCR beta chain was identified during a study of cytomegalovirus exposure and HLA in healthy donors. The CDR3 is made up of 15 amino acids. With 2 bases removed from V and 5 bases from J, the gap between germline ends came to 15 bases. CDR1 SGHTA and CDR2 FQGNSA come from the germline V gene. Whole-study results and caveats: The TCR clusters that emerged in the first cohort tended, a later analysis found, to co-occur in the 120 or so validation repertoires. Investigators reported 150 to 200 TCR beta chains as tied to cytomegalovirus. In vitro checks showed that a few CMV-associated chains really do target CMV antigens.

Remarks on this clone: Its specificity is not known.

TCRdb keeps only in-frame clones here, not all; method: immunoSEQ multiplex PCR. The table lists about 130,000 clones, about 96% of them singletons, with 1.7% in the top ten. The clonotype comes from a man aged 18 to 29 in good health and CMV-seronegative. The source material was PBMCs. The chain joins TRBV7-2 to TRBJ2-5, with a weak D call TRBD2 (7 bases). CDR3 DNA: TGTGCCAGCAGCTTAAACGCGGGGGCTCGGGAGACCCAGTACTTC. It is translated as CASSLNAGARETQYF.